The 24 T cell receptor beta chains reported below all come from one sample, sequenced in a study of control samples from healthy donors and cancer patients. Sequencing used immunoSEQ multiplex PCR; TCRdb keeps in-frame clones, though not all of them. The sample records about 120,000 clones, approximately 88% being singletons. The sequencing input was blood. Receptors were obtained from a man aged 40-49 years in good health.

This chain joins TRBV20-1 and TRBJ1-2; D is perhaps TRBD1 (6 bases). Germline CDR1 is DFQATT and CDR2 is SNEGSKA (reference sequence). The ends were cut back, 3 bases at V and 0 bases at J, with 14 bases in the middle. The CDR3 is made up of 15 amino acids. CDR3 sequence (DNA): TGCAGTGCTAGTTCCCGGGACAACGCTAACTATGGCTACACCTTC. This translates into CSASSRDNANYGYTF.

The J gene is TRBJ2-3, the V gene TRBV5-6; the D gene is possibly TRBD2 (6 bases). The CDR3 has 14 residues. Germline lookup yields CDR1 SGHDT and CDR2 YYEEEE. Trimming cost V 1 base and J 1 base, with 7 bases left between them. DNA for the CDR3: TGTGCCAGCAGCTTGCGCGGGGGCACAGATACGCAGTATTTT. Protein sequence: CASSLRGGTDTQYF.

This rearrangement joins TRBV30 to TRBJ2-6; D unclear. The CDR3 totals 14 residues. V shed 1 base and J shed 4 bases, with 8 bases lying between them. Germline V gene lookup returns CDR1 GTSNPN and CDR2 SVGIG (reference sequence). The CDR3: CAWSEGYGANVLTF. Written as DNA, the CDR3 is TGTGCCTGGAGTGAAGGGTACGGGGCCAACGTCCTGACTTTC.

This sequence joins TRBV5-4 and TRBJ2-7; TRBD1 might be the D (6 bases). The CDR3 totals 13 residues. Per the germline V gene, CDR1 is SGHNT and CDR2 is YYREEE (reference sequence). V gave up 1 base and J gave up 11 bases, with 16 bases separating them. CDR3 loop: CASSLSQTGEEYF. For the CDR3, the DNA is TGTGCCAGCAGCTTGTCCCAGACAGGCGAAGAGTACTTC.

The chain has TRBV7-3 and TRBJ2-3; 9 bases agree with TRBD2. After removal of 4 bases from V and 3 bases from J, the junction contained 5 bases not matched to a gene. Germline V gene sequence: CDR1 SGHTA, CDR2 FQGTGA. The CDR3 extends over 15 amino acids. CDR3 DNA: TGTGCCAGCAGCTCTAGCGGGGCGGGGACAGATACGCAGTATTTT. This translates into CASSSSGAGTDTQYF.

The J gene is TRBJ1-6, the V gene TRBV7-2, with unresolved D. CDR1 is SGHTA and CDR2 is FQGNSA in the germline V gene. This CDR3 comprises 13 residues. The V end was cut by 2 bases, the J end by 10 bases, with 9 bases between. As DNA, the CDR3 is TGTGCCAGCAGCTTAAGTGTAGGGTCACCCCTCCACTTT. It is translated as CASSLSVGSPLHF. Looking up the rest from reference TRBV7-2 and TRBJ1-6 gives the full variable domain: GAGVSQSPSNKVTEKGKDVELRCDPISGHTALYWYRQSLGQGLEFLIYFQGNSAPDKSGLPSDRFSAERTGGSVSTLTIQRTQQEDSAVYLCASSLSVGSPLHFGNGTRLTVT.

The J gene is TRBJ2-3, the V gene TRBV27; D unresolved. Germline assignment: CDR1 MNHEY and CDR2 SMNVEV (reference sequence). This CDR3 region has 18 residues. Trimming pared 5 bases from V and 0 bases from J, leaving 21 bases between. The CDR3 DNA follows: TGTGCCAGCAGTCAAAGCATCATCACAGTGACTAGCACAGATACGCAGTATTTT. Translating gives CASSQSIITVTSTDTQYF.

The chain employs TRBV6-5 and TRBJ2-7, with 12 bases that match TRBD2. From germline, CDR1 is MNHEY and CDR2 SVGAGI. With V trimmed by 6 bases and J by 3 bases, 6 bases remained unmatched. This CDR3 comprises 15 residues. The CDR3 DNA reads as TGTGCCAGCAGACGACTAGCGGGGGACAACTACGAGCAGTACTTC. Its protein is CASRRLAGDNYEQYF.

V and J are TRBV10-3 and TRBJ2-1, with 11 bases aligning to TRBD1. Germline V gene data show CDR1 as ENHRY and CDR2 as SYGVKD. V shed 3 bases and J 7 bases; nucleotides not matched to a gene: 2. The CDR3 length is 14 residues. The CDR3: CAISDGTGGNEQFF. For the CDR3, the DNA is TGTGCCATCAGTGATGGGACAGGGGGGAATGAGCAGTTCTTC.

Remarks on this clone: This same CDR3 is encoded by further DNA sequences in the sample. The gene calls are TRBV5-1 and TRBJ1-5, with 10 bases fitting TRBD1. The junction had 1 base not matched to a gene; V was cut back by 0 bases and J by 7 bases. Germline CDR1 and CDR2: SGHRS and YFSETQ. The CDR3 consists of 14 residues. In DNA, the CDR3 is TGCGCCAGCAGCTTGGGGACAGGGGGACAGCCCCAGCATTTT. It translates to CASSLGTGGQPQHF.

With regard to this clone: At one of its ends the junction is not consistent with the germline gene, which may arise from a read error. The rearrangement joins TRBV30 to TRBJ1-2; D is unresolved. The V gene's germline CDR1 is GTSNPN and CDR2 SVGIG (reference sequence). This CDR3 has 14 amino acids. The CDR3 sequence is CARSDLGIPYGYTF. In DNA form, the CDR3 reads TGTGCCCGGAGTGATTTAGGGATTCCGTATGGCTACACCTTC.

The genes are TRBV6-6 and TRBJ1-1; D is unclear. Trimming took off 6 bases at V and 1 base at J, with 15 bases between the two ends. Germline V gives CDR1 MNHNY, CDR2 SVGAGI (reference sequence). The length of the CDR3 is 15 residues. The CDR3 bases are TGTGCCAGCAGCCTGCCTGATGTAGCGAACACTGAAGCTTTCTTT. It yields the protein CASSLPDVANTEAFF.

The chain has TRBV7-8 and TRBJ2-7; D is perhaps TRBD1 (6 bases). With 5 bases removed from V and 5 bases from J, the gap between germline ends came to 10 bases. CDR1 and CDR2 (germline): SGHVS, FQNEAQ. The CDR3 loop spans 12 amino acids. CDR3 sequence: CASSLNRDEQYF. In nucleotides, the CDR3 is TGTGCCAGCAGCCTAAACAGGGACGAGCAGTACTTC. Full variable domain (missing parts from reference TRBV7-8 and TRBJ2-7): GAGVSQSPRYKVAKRGQDVALRCDPISGHVSLFWYQQALGQGPEFLTYFQNEAQLDKSGLPSDRFFAERPEGSVSTLKIQRTQQEDSAVYLCASSLNRDEQYFGPGTRLTVT.

The CDR3 DNA is TGTGCCAGCAGCGTAAGGGCTCTCGGAAACACCATATATTTT. As protein: CASSVRALGNTIYF. V gene TRBV9 combines with J gene TRBJ1-3; D not resolved. CDR3 size: 14 residues. Trimming removed 1 base from V and 4 bases from J, with 9 bases in between. Germline CDR1 and CDR2: SGDLS and YYNGEE.

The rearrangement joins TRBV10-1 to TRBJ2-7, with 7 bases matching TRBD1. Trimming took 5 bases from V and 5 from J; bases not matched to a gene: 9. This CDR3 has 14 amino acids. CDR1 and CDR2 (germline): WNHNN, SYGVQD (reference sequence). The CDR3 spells CASSRRQGINEQYF. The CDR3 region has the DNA TGCGCCAGCAGTCGTCGACAGGGTATCAACGAGCAGTACTTC.

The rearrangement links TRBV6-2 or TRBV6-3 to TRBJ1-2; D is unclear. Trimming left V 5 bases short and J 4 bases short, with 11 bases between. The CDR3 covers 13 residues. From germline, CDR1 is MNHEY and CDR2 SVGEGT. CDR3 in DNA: TGTGCCAGCAGTGATGAAGGGTTCTATGGCTACACCTTC. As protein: CASSDEGFYGYTF.

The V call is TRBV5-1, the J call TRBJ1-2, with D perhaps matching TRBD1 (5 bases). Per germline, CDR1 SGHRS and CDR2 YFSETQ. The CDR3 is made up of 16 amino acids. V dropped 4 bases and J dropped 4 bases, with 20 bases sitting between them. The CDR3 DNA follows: TGCGCCAGCAGCCGGGATCAGGGAGTGGCTTCCTATGGCTACACCTTC. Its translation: CASSRDQGVASYGYTF.

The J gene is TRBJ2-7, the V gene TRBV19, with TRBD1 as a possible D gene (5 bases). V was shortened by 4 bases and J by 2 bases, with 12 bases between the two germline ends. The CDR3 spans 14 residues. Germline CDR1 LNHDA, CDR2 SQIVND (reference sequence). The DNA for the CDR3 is TGTGCCAGTAGTAGGCTAGGGGTCGCCTACGAGCAGTACTTC. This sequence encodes CASSRLGVAYEQYF.

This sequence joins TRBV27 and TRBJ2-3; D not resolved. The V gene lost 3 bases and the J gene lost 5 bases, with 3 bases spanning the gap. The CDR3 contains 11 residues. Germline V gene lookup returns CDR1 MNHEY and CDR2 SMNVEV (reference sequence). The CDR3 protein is CASSFQDTQYF. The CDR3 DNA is TGTGCCAGCAGTTTCCAAGATACGCAGTATTTT.

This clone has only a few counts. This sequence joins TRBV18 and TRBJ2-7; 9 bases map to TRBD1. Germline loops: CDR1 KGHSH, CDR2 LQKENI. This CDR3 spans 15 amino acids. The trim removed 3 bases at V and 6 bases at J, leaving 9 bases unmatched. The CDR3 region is CASSPHGGTGSEQYF. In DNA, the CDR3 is TGTGCCAGCTCACCTCACGGGGGGACAGGGTCCGAGCAGTACTTC.

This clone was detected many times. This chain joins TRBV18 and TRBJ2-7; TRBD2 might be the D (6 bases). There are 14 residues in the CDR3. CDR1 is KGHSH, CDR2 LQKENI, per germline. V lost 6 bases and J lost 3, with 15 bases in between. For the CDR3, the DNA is TGTGCCAGCTCGCTTCTTACCGGGAGCTACGAGCAGTACTTC. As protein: CASSLLTGSYEQYF.

CDR3 coding DNA: TGTGCCATCAGTGAGTCGCCAGGGGCTATAGACACCATATATTTT. Translation gives CAISESPGAIDTIYF. The J gene is TRBJ1-3, the V gene TRBV10-3; D perhaps matches TRBD1 (6 bases). Germline V CDR1 and CDR2: ENHRY, SYGVKD. The CDR3 runs to 15 residues. Trimming took off 0 bases at V and 8 bases at J, with 14 bases between the two ends.

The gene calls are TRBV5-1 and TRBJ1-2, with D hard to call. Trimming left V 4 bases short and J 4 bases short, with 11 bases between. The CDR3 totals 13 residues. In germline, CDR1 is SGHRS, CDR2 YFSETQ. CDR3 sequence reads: CASSPSSSYGYTF. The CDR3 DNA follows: TGCGCCAGCAGCCCATCCAGCTCCTATGGCTACACCTTC.

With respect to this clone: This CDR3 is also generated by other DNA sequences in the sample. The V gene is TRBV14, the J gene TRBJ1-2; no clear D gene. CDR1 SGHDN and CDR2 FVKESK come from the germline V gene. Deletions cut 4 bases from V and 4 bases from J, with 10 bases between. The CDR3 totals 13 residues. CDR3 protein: CASSPEDRYGYTF. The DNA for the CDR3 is TGTGCCAGCAGCCCAGAGGACCGCTATGGCTACACCTTC.